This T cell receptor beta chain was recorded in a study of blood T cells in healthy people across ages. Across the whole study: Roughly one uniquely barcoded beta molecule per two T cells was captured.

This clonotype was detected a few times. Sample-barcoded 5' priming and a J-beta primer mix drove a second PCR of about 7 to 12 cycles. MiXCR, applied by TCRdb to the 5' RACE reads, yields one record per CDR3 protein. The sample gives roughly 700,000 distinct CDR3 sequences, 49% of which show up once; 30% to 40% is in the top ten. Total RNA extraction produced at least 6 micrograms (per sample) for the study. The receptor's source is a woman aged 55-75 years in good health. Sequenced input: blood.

This CDR3 reads CASSRKGNEQYF. CDR3 coding DNA: TGTGCCAGCAGTCGGAAGGGGAACGAGCAGTACTTC. This sequence joins TRBV27 and TRBJ2-7; maybe TRBD1 (5 bases). Between the trimmed V and J ends, which lost 5 bases and 5 bases, there was a span of 10 bases. Germline CDR1 is MNHEY and CDR2 is SMNVEV (reference sequence). This CDR3 spans 12 amino acids.